Following are 4 T cell receptor beta chains from one sample sequenced in a study of blood T cell repertoires in COVID-19. Here immunoSEQ multiplex PCR was the method, and the copy in TCRdb shows in-frame clones only, minus some. The data show 250,000 or so clones, 75% to 85% seen once. The sequenced sample was peripheral blood. Every receptor here comes from a human donor in a cohort sampled during active COVID-19.

The chain recombines TRBV27 with TRBJ2-1; 12 bases agree with TRBD2. Germline lookup yields CDR1 MNHEY and CDR2 SMNVEV (reference sequence). Trimming at V came to 7 bases and at J to 4 bases, leaving 5 bases not matched to a gene. The length of the CDR3 is 15 residues. Here the CDR3 reads CASTKTSGSYNEQFF. DNA of the CDR3: TGTGCCAGCACCAAGACTAGCGGGAGTTACAATGAGCAGTTCTTC.

The chain recombines TRBV18 with TRBJ1-5, with D possibly matching TRBD1 (5 bases). The V gene lost 3 bases and the J gene lost 1 base, with 13 bases spanning the gap. This CDR3 spans 16 amino acids. Germline lookup yields CDR1 KGHSH and CDR2 LQKENI. CDR3 DNA: TGTGCCAGCTCACCCGGGGCGGGGTTCAGCAATCAGCCCCAGCATTTT. It encodes CASSPGAGFSNQPQHF.

The V gene is TRBV19, the J gene TRBJ2-3; D remains ambiguous. Looked up from germline, CDR1 is LNHDA and CDR2 is SQIVND (reference sequence). Trimming removed 3 bases at V and 4 bases at J, with 5 bases between. CDR3 length: 12 residues. The CDR3 region is CASSIRADTQYF. In nucleotides, the CDR3 is TGTGCCAGTAGTATTCGGGCAGATACGCAGTATTTT.

This clone was detected a few times. This sequence joins TRBV7-6 and TRBJ2-5, with 9 bases fitting TRBD2. The trim removed 3 bases at V and 7 bases at J, leaving 9 bases unmatched. The CDR3 loop spans 15 amino acids. CDR1 is SGHVS, CDR2 FNYEAQ, per germline. As DNA, the CDR3 is TGTGCCAGCAGCTTGGCGTCCGGGACTAGCCGGACCCAGTACTTC. Translation gives CASSLASGTSRTQYF.